The 17 T cell receptor beta chains in this list originate from one sample, sequenced in a study of blood T cell repertoires in COVID-19 (dated by TCRdb to 2020 to 2022). Library creation used the immunoSEQ multiplex PCR assay. TCRdb's version of the immuneACCESS table is confined to in-frame rearrangements and falls short of the full clone set. An unresolved V gene accounts for under half of the shortfall where checked; the remainder is of unknown origin. This sample comprises roughly 250,000 clones, about 85% of them detected only once. About 6% of the sample lies in the top ten. The sample taken for sequencing was PBMCs or T cells enriched from blood (not recorded which). The source of these receptors is a woman in her 30s with acute COVID-19.

This clone has only one observation. For the CDR3, the DNA is TGTGCCAGCAGTTATAGGTGGGAGGGCACCGGGGAGCTGTTTTTT. This codes for CASSYRWEGTGELFF. This rearrangement joins TRBV6-6 to TRBJ2-2; 7 bases are shared with TRBD2. Germline values: CDR1 MNHNY, CDR2 SVGAGI (reference sequence). With 3 bases clipped from V and 4 bases from J, the junction kept 5 bases outside the gene matches. This CDR3 is built from 15 residues.

The V gene is TRBV6-2 or TRBV6-3, the J gene TRBJ2-1; 13 positions match TRBD2. The CDR3 length is 16 residues. The trim removed 1 base at V and 6 bases at J, leaving 3 bases unmatched. Per germline, CDR1 MNHEY and CDR2 SVGEGT. The chain's CDR3 is CASSYWTSGSGNEQFF. The CDR3 nucleotides are TGTGCCAGCAGTTACTGGACTAGCGGGAGTGGCAATGAGCAGTTCTTC.

This sequence joins TRBV3-1 (or the pseudogene TRBV3-2) and TRBJ1-6; D remains ambiguous. Germline CDR1 is LGHDT and CDR2 is YNNKEL (reference sequence). The V end was cut by 3 bases, the J end by 7 bases, with 10 bases between. CDR3 length: 14 amino acids. The DNA for the CDR3 is TGTGCCAGCAGCCACCGGGGATTGAATTCACCCCTCCACTTT. Translation: CASSHRGLNSPLHF.

This sequence joins TRBV19 and TRBJ1-4, with D possibly being TRBD1 (5 bases). The CDR3 is 14 residues long. Germline CDR1 is LNHDA and CDR2 is SQIVND (reference sequence). Trimming stripped 7 bases from V and 0 bases from J, with 9 bases between. CDR3 nucleotide sequence: TGTGCCAGTAAGCCGACAGCAACTAATGAAAAACTGTTTTTT. Amino acid sequence: CASKPTATNEKLFF.

The chain combines TRBV18 with TRBJ2-7; 9 bases agree with TRBD1. The germline gives CDR1 KGHSH, CDR2 LQKENI. The CDR3 length is 13 residues. The junction had 2 bases not matched to a gene; V was cut back by 2 bases and J by 6 bases. The CDR3 loop reads CASSPKTGGEQYF. The CDR3 coding sequence is TGTGCCAGCTCACCAAAGACAGGGGGCGAGCAGTACTTC.

The rearrangement joins TRBV7-9 to TRBJ1-5, with 7 bases that match TRBD1. The CDR3 is made up of 14 amino acids. Germline CDR1 and CDR2: SEHNR and FQNEAQ (reference sequence). V trimming: 5 bases; J trimming: 9 bases; junction bases outside the gene matches: 10. The CDR3 nucleotides read TGTGCCAGCAGCCCTGGGACAGCGGAGTCGCCCCAGCATTTT. Its translation is CASSPGTAESPQHF.

The CDR3 DNA sequence: TGCAGCGCCGTCAGGGATCATGAGCAGTTCTTC. This encodes CSAVRDHEQFF. This sequence joins TRBV29-1 and TRBJ2-1, with D maybe TRBD1 (5 bases). The CDR3 spans 11 residues. With 7 bases removed from V and 8 bases from J, the gap between germline ends came to 12 bases. Germline lookup yields CDR1 SQVTM and CDR2 ANQGSEA.

This clone showed up just a few times. The CDR3 DNA follows: TGCAGCGTTGGTGGTAGCGGGGGGCAAGAGACCCAGTACTTC. This sequence encodes CSVGGSGGQETQYF. The chain recombines TRBV29-1 with TRBJ2-5; 10 nucleotides match TRBD2. The CDR3 extends over 14 amino acids. V lost 4 bases, J lost 2 bases, and 4 bases stayed unmatched. Germline V gene data show CDR1 as SQVTM and CDR2 as ANQGSEA.

This chain connects TRBV28 to TRBJ2-2; D not certain. Trimming left V 7 bases short and J 4 bases short, with 4 bases between. The CDR3 extends over 11 amino acids. CDR1 and CDR2 from the germline V gene are MDHEN and SYDVKM. As DNA, the CDR3 is TGTGCCAGCACCAGCACCGGGGAGCTGTTTTTT. Translating it yields CASTSTGELFF.

This clone was recorded only once. The genes are TRBV6-5 and TRBJ2-7, with 13 bases matching TRBD2. The V and J ends lost 0 bases and 3 bases, in that order; junction bases with no gene match: 2. CDR1 is MNHEY and CDR2 is SVGAGI in the germline V gene. The CDR3 is made up of 16 amino acids. The CDR3 spells CASSYSRLAGGYEQYF. In DNA, the CDR3 is TGTGCCAGCAGTTACTCGAGACTAGCGGGAGGCTACGAGCAGTACTTC.

The CDR3: CASRRDRAVASSPLHF. The DNA for the CDR3 is TGTGCCAGCAGACGGGACAGGGCGGTTGCTAGTTCACCCCTCCACTTT. The chain combines TRBV28 with TRBJ1-6; 9 bases align to TRBD1. V dropped 6 bases and J dropped 9; count of bases not matched to a gene: 12. CDR1 is MDHEN, CDR2 SYDVKM, per germline. This CDR3 is built from 16 residues. The full variable domain, in which reference TRBV28 and TRBJ1-6 provide the parts outside the CDR3, is DVKVTQSSRYLVKRTGEKVFLECVQDMDHENMFWYRQDPGLGLRLIYFSYDVKMKEKGDIPEGYSVSREKKERFSLILESASTNQTSMYLCASRRDRAVASSPLHFGNGTRLTVT.

V and J are TRBV28 and TRBJ1-6, with unresolved D. Germline-derived CDR1 and CDR2 are MDHEN and SYDVKM. The CDR3 length is 15 residues. Trimming stripped 6 bases from V and 6 bases from J, with 15 bases between. CDR3 in DNA: TGTGCCAGCAGCCCTGCCCCGAGCTCTAATTCACCCCTCCACTTT. Encoded protein: CASSPAPSSNSPLHF.

The chain couples TRBV9 to TRBJ2-2; 10 nucleotides line up with TRBD2. The CDR3 loop spans 16 amino acids. Trimming took 3 bases from V and 6 from J; bases not matched to a gene: 8. Germline lookup yields CDR1 SGDLS and CDR2 YYNGEE. The CDR3 here is CASSEGGTSVSGELFF. The CDR3 DNA reads as TGTGCCAGCAGCGAGGGAGGGACTAGCGTGTCCGGGGAGCTGTTTTTT. The full variable domain, its missing parts supplied by reference TRBV9 and TRBJ2-2, is DSGVTQTPKHLITATGQRVTLRCSPRSGDLSVYWYQQSLDQGLQFLIQYYNGEERAKGNILERFSAQQFPDLHSELNLSSLELGDSALYFCASSEGGTSVSGELFFGEGSRLTVL.

The V call is TRBV18, the J call TRBJ2-3; 13 nucleotides match TRBD2. The ends lost 6 bases at V and 0 bases at J; junction bases unmatched: 12. Germline CDR1 is KGHSH and CDR2 is LQKENI. The CDR3 contains 19 residues. CDR3 loop: CASSPGLAGAITSTDTQYF. CDR3 nucleotide sequence: TGTGCCAGCTCGCCTGGACTAGCGGGGGCAATTACCAGCACAGATACGCAGTATTTT.

The V call is TRBV7-9, the J call TRBJ2-1; unclear D gene. Trimming removed 5 bases from V and 6 bases from J, with 11 bases in between. The CDR3 is made up of 13 amino acids. From germline, CDR1 is SEHNR and CDR2 FQNEAQ (reference sequence). CDR3 sequence: CASSPPNLNEQFF. DNA of the CDR3: TGTGCCAGCAGCCCACCTAACCTCAATGAGCAGTTCTTC.

The CDR3 DNA sequence: TGTGCCAGCAGGCGACGGGGGCGGGGGGCGAATGAGCAGTTCTTC. Translating gives CASRRRGRGANEQFF. This chain uses TRBV6-5 with TRBJ2-1; 8 bases line up with TRBD2. This CDR3 is built from 15 residues. The V segment lost 6 bases and the J segment 7 bases; nucleotides outside the gene matches: 11. CDR1 and CDR2 from the germline V gene are MNHEY and SVGAGI.

This chain links TRBV7-3 with TRBJ2-1, with 15 bases aligning to TRBD2. V trimming: 2 bases; J trimming: 9 bases; junction bases outside the gene matches: 11. In germline, CDR1 is SGHTA, CDR2 FQGTGA. This CDR3 contains 18 residues. The CDR3 is CASSLRTSGGAYRFEQFF. Written as DNA, the CDR3 is TGTGCCAGCAGCTTACGGACTAGCGGGGGGGCCTATCGGTTTGAGCAGTTCTTC.